What follows is one TCR beta chain and its context. This sample was taken from a study of cytomegalovirus exposure and HLA in healthy donors. This PCR relied on a set of 60 Vbeta primers and 13 Jbeta primers. Assay: immunoSEQ multiplex PCR; the TCRdb copy retains only in-frame clones and omits some. Reported are about 130,000 clones; the ten largest clones contain roughly 2%. The CDR3 is 15 amino acids. Germline V gene lookup returns CDR1 MNHEY and CDR2 SMNVEV (reference sequence). V was clipped by 6 bases and J by 0 bases, with 15 bases between them. The rearrangement links TRBV27 to TRBJ2-7; D remains ambiguous. Sequencing was done on a sample of PBMCs. This sequence originates from a man aged 40-49 years in good health and CMV-seronegative. The CDR3 DNA follows: TGTGCCAGCAGCTATGGAGAGACCTCCTCCTACGAGCAGTACTTC. It codes for CASSYGETSSYEQYF.